This T cell receptor (beta chain) was observed in a study of blood T cell repertoires in COVID-19. Study-wide context: COVID-19 samples from acute and convalescent phases originated in the United States, Italy and Spain. Nucleic acid was either cDNA or gDNA, and it came from T cells, B-cell-depleted T cells, or PBMCs.

The J segment lost 0 bases and the V segment lost 5 bases, leaving 10 bases of the junction unmatched. Looked up from germline, CDR1 is MDHEN and CDR2 is SYDVKM. The CDR3 spans 17 residues. As handled by the study authors: Reference gene primer amplification gave nucleated cell count estimates. Data came from immunoSEQ multiplex PCR; TCRdb stores just in-frame clones and leaves some out. V and J calls and clone size follow that table, whereas D and trimming were derived from the DNA. The sample has about 280,000 clones; around nine tenths are singletons. The source is a woman aged 35 to 49 who had recovered from COVID-19. The sample comprised peripheral blood. The chain combines TRBV28 with TRBJ1-3; TRBD1 agrees at 7 bases. CDR3 DNA sequence: TGTGCCAGCAGTCCCGGGACAGCGCCCATCTCTGGAAACACCATATATTTT. Protein product: CASSPGTAPISGNTIYF.